The clone carrying this T cell receptor beta chain occurred a few times. The Seattle patients joined while their infection was active and were tracked longitudinally afterward. The sample comes from a study of blood T cell repertoires in COVID-19. Study overall: T cells, B-cell-depleted T cells, or PBMCs supplied cDNA or gDNA.

Original processing notes: How many nucleated cells were present was estimated from reference gene primer amplification. The repertoire was sequenced with immunoSEQ multiplex PCR; TCRdb's copy has only in-frame clones and lacks some. That table furnishes V, J and clone size, whereas the DNA furnished D and trimming. The sample holds 35,000 to 40,000 clones, around 90% seen once. The CDR3 has 12 amino acids. Trimming removed 5 bases from V and 7 bases from J, with 8 bases in between. Germline values: CDR1 SGHVS, CDR2 FQNEAQ. The receptor comes from a man aged 55 to 70 with COVID-19, enrolled during active disease. Material for sequencing was peripheral blood. V is TRBV7-8 and J is TRBJ2-2; D remains ambiguous. The DNA of the CDR3 is TGTGCCAGCAGCCTTTCGGTCGGGGAGCTGTTTTTT. Translation: CASSLSVGELFF.